Listed below are T cell receptor beta chains from one sample, sequenced in a study of blood T cell repertoires in COVID-19. Using immunoSEQ multiplex PCR, the repertoire was profiled, and TCRdb retains in-frame clones only, with some absent. The sample has fewer than 350,000 clones, approximately 89% seen once. The sample consisted of peripheral blood. The receptors come from a woman aged 55-70 years with COVID-19, enrolled during active disease. The CDR3 runs from the conserved cysteine through the conserved F or W. A D gene is named only where the DNA matches it firmly. Only some rows state a clone size, as once, few, many or a class for expanded clones.

D	V	size	J	DNA	CDR3
.	TRBV7-3	.	TRBJ2-1	TGTGCCAGCAGCCCCAACCCCCTAGGGGGCAATGAGCAGTTCTTC	CASSPNPLGGNEQFF
.	TRBV6-5	.	TRBJ1-1	TGTGCCAGCAGTCTCACTCGGAACACTGAAGCTTTCTTT	CASSLTRNTEAFF
.	TRBV19	few	TRBJ1-1	TGTGCCAGTATGGGCAGGGGGAACACTGAAGCTTTCTTT	CASMGRGNTEAFF
.	TRBV7-6	.	TRBJ2-2	TGTGCCAGCAGCTTAGGGTCACTCCCGAACACCGGGGAGCTGTTTTTT	CASSLGSLPNTGELFF
.	TRBV18	.	TRBJ2-1	TGTGCCAGCTCACCATACGGGTTCGCGGAGCAGTTCTTC	CASSPYGFAEQFF
.	TRBV15	.	TRBJ2-3	TGTGCCACCAGCAGAGATGGGCCAACAGATACGCAGTATTTT	CATSRDGPTDTQYF
.	TRBV7-3	.	TRBJ1-4	TGTGCCAGCAGCTTAACCTGGGGCTGGGGAGGAGAAAAACTGTTTTTT	CASSLTWGWGGEKLFF
.	TRBV20-1	.	TRBJ1-1	TGCAGTGCGCACAAGAACACTGAAGCTTTCTTT	CSAHKNTEAFF
.	TRBV6-5	.	TRBJ1-5	TGTGCCAGCAGGCAAGAGAGGGATCAGCCCCAGCATTTT	CASRQERDQPQHF
TRBD1	TRBV19	.	TRBJ1-6	TGTGCCAGTACTTTAGCGGGGGGACAGAAGAATTCACCCCTCCACTTT	CASTLAGGQKNSPLHF
.	TRBV5-4	once	TRBJ2-5	TGTGCCAGCAGCTTGAAGCTAGCCGGGTCAGAGACCCAGTACTTC	CASSLKLAGSETQYF
.	TRBV7-8	.	TRBJ2-4	TGTGCCAGCAGCCTAATGGACAGTTTAGCCAAAAACATTCAGTACTTC	CASSLMDSLAKNIQYF
TRBD1	TRBV2	.	TRBJ1-2	TGTGCCAGTGGGACAGTTCCCTCTCAAAACTATGGCTACACCTTC	CASGTVPSQNYGYTF
.	TRBV2	.	TRBJ1-1	TGTGCCAGCAGTCCCTCGAGGGCTGAAGCTTTCTTT	CASSPSRAEAFF
.	TRBV7-9	.	TRBJ1-4	TGTGCCAGCAGCTTAGCGCTGGCTGCAAGTAATGAAAAACTGTTTTTT	CASSLALAASNEKLFF
.	TRBV5-4	.	TRBJ2-7	TGTGCCAGCAGCTTGGGTCTGGGGGCTTTATCCTACGAGCAGTACTTC	CASSLGLGALSYEQYF
TRBD1	TRBV2	.	TRBJ2-1	TGTGCCAGCCTCCCGACAGGGGTTGGGGAGCAGTTCTTC	CASLPTGVGEQFF
.	TRBV4-2	.	TRBJ2-1	TGTGCCAGCAGCCAAGCCCTTATGGAGCTCGGATCCTACAATGAGCAGTTCTTC	CASSQALMELGSYNEQFF
.	TRBV7-9	.	TRBJ2-7	TGTGCCAGCAGCCCCGGGGGTGAGTTTTTGAGGGAGCAGTACTTC	CASSPGGEFLREQYF
.	TRBV10-2	.	TRBJ2-1	TGCGCCAGCAGTGAGGGGCAGGGCACGTACAATGAGCAGTTCTTC	CASSEGQGTYNEQFF
.	TRBV5-1	few	TRBJ2-1	TGCGCCAGCAGCTCGCAGGGCTACAATGAGCAGTTCTTC	CASSSQGYNEQFF
.	TRBV6-4	.	TRBJ1-6	TGTGCCAGCCAAGAGAGGGATTCACCCCTCCACTTT	CASQERDSPLHF
.	TRBV29-1	few	TRBJ1-4	TGCAGCGCCACGACACAACCAACTAATGAAAAACTGTTTTTT	CSATTQPTNEKLFF
.	TRBV14	.	TRBJ2-1	TGTGCCAGCAGCCAAGGAAGGGGCGAACTCAATGAGCAGTTCTTC	CASSQGRGELNEQFF
.	TRBV5-6	.	TRBJ2-7	TGTGCCAGCAGCCCGGCGGGGCGATCCTACGAGCAGTACTTC	CASSPAGRSYEQYF
.	TRBV7-2	.	TRBJ2-1	TGTGCCAGCAGCTTAGTAGAGGGGGCCTACAATGAGCAGTTCTTC	CASSLVEGAYNEQFF
.	TRBV7-9	.	TRBJ2-1	TGTGCCAGCAGCTTTCATACGGAGGGCAATGAGCAGTTCTTC	CASSFHTEGNEQFF
TRBD2	TRBV18	.	TRBJ2-7	TGTGCCAGCTCACCAGGGGCGGGGGGCTCCTACGAGCAGTACTTC	CASSPGAGGSYEQYF
.	TRBV9	.	TRBJ2-7	TGTGCCAGCAGCGTAGATGAGCATTCCTACGAGCAGTACTTC	CASSVDEHSYEQYF
TRBD1	TRBV6-5	.	TRBJ1-2	TGTGCCAGCAGGACAAGGACAGGGTCTGGCTACACCTTC	CASRTRTGSGYTF